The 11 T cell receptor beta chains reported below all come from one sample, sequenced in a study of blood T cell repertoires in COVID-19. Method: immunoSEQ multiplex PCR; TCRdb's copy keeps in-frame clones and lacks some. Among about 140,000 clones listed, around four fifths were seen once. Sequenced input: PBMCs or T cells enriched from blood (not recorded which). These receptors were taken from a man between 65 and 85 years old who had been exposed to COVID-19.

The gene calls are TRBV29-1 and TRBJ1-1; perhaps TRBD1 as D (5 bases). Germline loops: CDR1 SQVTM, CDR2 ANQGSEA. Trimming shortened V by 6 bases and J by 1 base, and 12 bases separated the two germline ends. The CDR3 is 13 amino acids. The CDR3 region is CSVSRGQNTEAFF. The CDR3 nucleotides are TGCAGCGTCTCGCGGGGCCAGAACACTGAAGCTTTCTTT. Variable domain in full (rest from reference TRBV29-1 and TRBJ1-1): SAVISQKPSRDICQRGTSLTIQCQVDSQVTMMFWYRQQPGQSLTLIATANQGSEATYESGFVIDKFPISRPNLTFSTLTVSNMSPEDSSIYLCSVSRGQNTEAFFGQGTRLTVV.

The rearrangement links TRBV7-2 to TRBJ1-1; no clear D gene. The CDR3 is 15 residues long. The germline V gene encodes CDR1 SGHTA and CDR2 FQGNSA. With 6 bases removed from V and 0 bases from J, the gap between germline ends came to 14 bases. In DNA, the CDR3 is TGTGCCAGCAGTCGGGGTAGGCCTATGAACACTGAAGCTTTCTTT. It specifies CASSRGRPMNTEAFF.

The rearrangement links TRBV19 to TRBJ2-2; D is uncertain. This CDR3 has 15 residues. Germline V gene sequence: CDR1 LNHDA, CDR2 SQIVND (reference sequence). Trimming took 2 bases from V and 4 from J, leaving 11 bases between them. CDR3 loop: CASSITYPSTGELFF. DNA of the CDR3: TGTGCCAGTAGTATAACATACCCCAGCACCGGGGAGCTGTTTTTT.

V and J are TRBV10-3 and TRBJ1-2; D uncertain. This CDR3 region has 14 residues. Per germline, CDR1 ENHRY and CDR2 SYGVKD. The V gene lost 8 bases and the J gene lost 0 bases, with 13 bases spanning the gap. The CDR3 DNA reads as TGTGCCATCGCCGCACAAACCACTAACTATGGCTACACCTTC. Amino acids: CAIAAQTTNYGYTF.

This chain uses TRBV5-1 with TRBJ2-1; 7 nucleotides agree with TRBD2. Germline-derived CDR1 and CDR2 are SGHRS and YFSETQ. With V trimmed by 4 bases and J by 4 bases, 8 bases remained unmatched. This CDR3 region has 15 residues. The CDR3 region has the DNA TGCGCCAGCAGCGGTATAGCGGGCAATTACAATGAGCAGTTCTTC. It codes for CASSGIAGNYNEQFF.

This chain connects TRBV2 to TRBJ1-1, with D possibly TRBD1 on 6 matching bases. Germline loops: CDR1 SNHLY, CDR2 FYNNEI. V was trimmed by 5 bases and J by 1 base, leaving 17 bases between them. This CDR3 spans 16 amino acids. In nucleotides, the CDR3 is TGTGCCAGCAGTACCGATGGACAGATTTCGAACACTGAAGCTTTCTTT. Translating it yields CASSTDGQISNTEAFF.

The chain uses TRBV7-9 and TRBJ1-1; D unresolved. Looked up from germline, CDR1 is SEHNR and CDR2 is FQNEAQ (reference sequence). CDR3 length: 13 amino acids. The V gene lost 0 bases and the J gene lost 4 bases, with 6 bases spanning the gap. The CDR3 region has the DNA TGTGCCAGCAGCTTAGCGCGTCTCACTGAAGCTTTCTTT. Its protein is CASSLARLTEAFF.

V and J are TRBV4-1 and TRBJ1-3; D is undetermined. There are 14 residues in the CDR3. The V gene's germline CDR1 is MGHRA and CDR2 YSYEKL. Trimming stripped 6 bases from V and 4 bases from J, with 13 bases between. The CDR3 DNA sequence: TGCGCCAGCAGACCCAACTCGGGGGGAAACACCATATATTTT. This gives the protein CASRPNSGGNTIYF.

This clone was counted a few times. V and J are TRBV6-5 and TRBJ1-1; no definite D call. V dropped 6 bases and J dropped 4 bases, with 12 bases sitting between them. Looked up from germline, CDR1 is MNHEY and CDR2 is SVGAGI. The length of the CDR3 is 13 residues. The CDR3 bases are TGTGCCAGCAGCAAACAGATTCTCACTGAAGCTTTCTTT. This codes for CASSKQILTEAFF.

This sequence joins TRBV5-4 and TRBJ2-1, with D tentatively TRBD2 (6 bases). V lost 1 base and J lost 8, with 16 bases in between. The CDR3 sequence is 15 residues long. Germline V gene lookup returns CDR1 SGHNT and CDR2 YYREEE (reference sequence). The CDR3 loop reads CASSLISRENDEQFF. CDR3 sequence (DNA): TGTGCCAGCAGCTTGATATCCCGGGAGAACGATGAGCAGTTCTTC.

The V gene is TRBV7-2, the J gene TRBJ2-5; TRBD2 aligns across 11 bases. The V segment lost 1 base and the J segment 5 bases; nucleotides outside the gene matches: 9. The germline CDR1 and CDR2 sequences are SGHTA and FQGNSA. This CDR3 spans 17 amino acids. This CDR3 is CASSLEVLAGDRETQYF. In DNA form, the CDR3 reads TGTGCCAGCAGCTTAGAGGTACTAGCGGGAGATAGGGAGACCCAGTACTTC. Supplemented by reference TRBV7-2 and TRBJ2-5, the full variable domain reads GAGVSQSPSNKVTEKGKDVELRCDPISGHTALYWYRQSLGQGLEFLIYFQGNSAPDKSGLPSDRFSAERTGGSVSTLTIQRTQQEDSAVYLCASSLEVLAGDRETQYFGPGTRLLVL.